This T cell receptor beta chain was profiled in a study of blood T cell repertoires in COVID-19. Generated by immunoSEQ multiplex PCR, the TCRdb table keeps only in-frame clones and is missing some. The sample lists 450,000 or so clones, 70% to 90% seen once, with 0.65% to 1% in the top ten. The CDR3 is made up of 13 amino acids. CDR1 SGHDT and CDR2 YYEEEE come from the germline V gene. The junction had 4 bases not matched to a gene; V was cut back by 0 bases and J by 7 bases. Sequenced material: peripheral blood. The chain uses TRBV5-6 and TRBJ2-7; 7 bases fit TRBD2. This TCR derives from a man younger than 35 with COVID-19, enrolled during active disease. CDR3 sequence: CASSLVGTIEQYF. CDR3 coding DNA: TGTGCCAGCAGCTTGGTAGGGACTATAGAGCAGTACTTC.